The 16 T cell receptor beta chains given below trace back to one sample, sequenced in a study of blood T cells in healthy people across ages. Then a second PCR, running about 7 to 11 cycles, was carried out with a sample-barcoded 5' primer and a J-beta primer mix. TCRdb recomputed calls from the 5' RACE reads with MiXCR, one row per CDR3 protein. The table has some 640,000 distinct CDR3 sequences, around 45% seen once. Sequenced material: blood. Source of these receptors: a woman aged 55-75 years in good health.

The chain couples TRBV29-1 to TRBJ2-1; D might be TRBD2 (5 bases). V was clipped by 6 bases and J by 0 bases, with 12 bases between them. Germline V gene data show CDR1 as SQVTM and CDR2 as ANQGSEA. CDR3 length: 14 residues. For the CDR3, the DNA is TGCAGCGTCCCGGGGAAGAGCTCCTACAATGAGCAGTTCTTC. Translating it yields CSVPGKSSYNEQFF.

This rearrangement joins TRBV4-2 to TRBJ1-6, with 9 bases matching TRBD1. With 4 bases clipped from V and 6 bases from J, the junction kept 10 bases outside the gene matches. The CDR3 is made up of 17 amino acids. CDR1 is LGHNA and CDR2 is YNFKEQ in the germline V gene. Here the CDR3 DNA reads TGTGCCAGCAGCCCATACTATGACAGGGGGTCTAATTCACCCCTCCACTTT. The encoded protein is CASSPYYDRGSNSPLHF.

This clonotype occurred a few times. The J gene is TRBJ2-5, the V gene TRBV4-2; D remains unclear. The last part of the DNA fits TRBJ2-7 better; the J call may be wrong. Germline V gene data show CDR1 as LGHNA and CDR2 as YNFKEQ. This CDR3 is 14 amino acids long. CDR3 residues: CASSQGAPAYEQYF. The DNA for the CDR3 is TGTGCCAGCAGCCAAGGGGCCCCAGCCTACGAGCAGTACTTC.

The V and J genes are TRBV10-3 and TRBJ2-1, with D hard to call. V was cut by 3 bases and J by 9 bases, with 12 bases left in between. Germline V lookup: CDR1 ENHRY, CDR2 SYGVKD. The CDR3 has 13 residues. In DNA form, the CDR3 reads TGTGCCATCAGTGAAACCGAGATGGCTGAGCAGTTCTTC. Encoded protein: CAISETEMAEQFF.

CDR3 sequence reads: CASSIPAGDNGRQFF. The CDR3 bases are TGTGCCAGCAGCATCCCCGCCGGGGATAATGGTAGGCAGTTCTTC. The chain links TRBV5-4 to TRBJ2-1; the D gene is possibly TRBD2 (5 bases). CDR1 SGHNT and CDR2 YYREEE come from the germline V gene (reference sequence). V lost 4 bases to trimming and J lost 12 bases, with 23 bases between them. The CDR3 loop spans 15 amino acids.

This clonotype was found a few times. This chain uses TRBV20-1 with TRBJ1-2, with D possibly being TRBD1 (5 bases). Germline V gene data show CDR1 as DFQATT and CDR2 as SNEGSKA (reference sequence). This CDR3 comprises 14 residues. V was shortened by 0 bases and J by 4 bases, with 12 bases between the two germline ends. The CDR3 sequence: CSARDETASYGYTF. The CDR3 DNA reads as TGCAGTGCTAGAGATGAGACAGCATCCTATGGCTACACCTTC.

The chain joins TRBV27 to TRBJ1-4; D not resolved. Germline CDR1 and CDR2: MNHEY and SMNVEV (reference sequence). This CDR3 has 14 amino acids. V lost 8 bases to trimming and J lost 2 bases, with 12 bases between them. The CDR3 here is CASGGRSTNEKLFF. Here the CDR3 DNA reads TGTGCCAGCGGTGGGAGATCCACTAATGAAAAACTGTTTTTT.

This chain's CDR3 is CSARPGDEETQYF. The CDR3 DNA reads TGCAGTGCTAGACCCGGGGACGAAGAGACCCAGTACTTC. The V call is TRBV20-1, the J call TRBJ2-5; either TRBD1 or TRBD2 may supply D (5 bases each). Trimming took off 2 bases at V and 3 bases at J, with 10 bases between the two ends. CDR1 and CDR2 from the germline V gene are DFQATT and SNEGSKA (reference sequence). CDR3 length: 13 residues.

V is TRBV28 and J is TRBJ2-1; no clear D. The CDR3 contains 15 residues. CDR1 and CDR2 from the germline V gene are MDHEN and SYDVKM. Trimming pared 5 bases from V and 6 bases from J, leaving 17 bases between. The CDR3 is CASSPLRIDVNEQFF. DNA of the CDR3: TGTGCCAGCAGTCCTCTGAGGATAGACGTCAATGAGCAGTTCTTC. The full variable domain, rest sourced from reference TRBV28 and TRBJ2-1, is DVKVTQSSRYLVKRTGEKVFLECVQDMDHENMFWYRQDPGLGLRLIYFSYDVKMKEKGDIPEGYSVSREKKERFSLILESASTNQTSMYLCASSPLRIDVNEQFFGPGTRLTVL.

In its sample, this clonotype was seen once. CDR3 region: CSARGQGGVLDTQYF. CDR3 bases: TGCAGTGCTAGAGGACAGGGCGGCGTCCTAGATACGCAGTATTTT. The J gene is TRBJ2-3, the V gene TRBV20-1, with 7 bases matching TRBD1. The V gene's germline CDR1 is DFQATT and CDR2 SNEGSKA (reference sequence). The CDR3 runs to 15 residues. The V gene end was trimmed by 1 base and the J gene end by 5 bases; junction bases not matched to a gene: 9.

This chain connects TRBV20-1 to TRBJ2-5, with D possibly being TRBD2 (6 bases). The CDR3 consists of 13 residues. Per germline, CDR1 DFQATT and CDR2 SNEGSKA (reference sequence). Trimming cost V 5 bases and J 3 bases, with 13 bases left between them. The CDR3, as DNA: TGCAGTGCTTGGGGTGGGGGGAAAGAGACCCAGTACTTC. It encodes CSAWGGGKETQYF.

The V and J genes are TRBV20-1 and TRBJ2-3; 14 nucleotides match TRBD2. The germline V gene encodes CDR1 DFQATT and CDR2 SNEGSKA (reference sequence). The CDR3 extends over 17 amino acids. J gave up 3 bases and V 4 bases, and 9 bases lay outside the gene matches. The CDR3 coding sequence is TGCAGTGCTACGACTAGCGGGAGGGCCCGGATGACAGATACGCAGTATTTT. This gives the protein CSATTSGRARMTDTQYF.

The chain combines TRBV20-1 with TRBJ1-6; no clear D gene. Germline CDR1 and CDR2: DFQATT and SNEGSKA (reference sequence). The CDR3 spans 13 residues. V lost 7 bases, J lost 0 bases, and 7 bases lay in between. CDR3 coding DNA: TGCAGTGTCGGGCCCTCCTATAATTCACCCCTCCACTTT. Amino acid sequence: CSVGPSYNSPLHF.

This clonotype was seen only a few times. The chain uses TRBV27 and TRBJ2-1; 8 positions match TRBD2. From germline, CDR1 is MNHEY and CDR2 SMNVEV (reference sequence). The CDR3 totals 15 residues. The J segment lost 13 bases and the V segment lost 4 bases, leaving 15 bases of the junction unmatched. CDR3 sequence (DNA): TGTGCCAGCAGTTCTGGCGCGGGAGGCTACGGGCCACAGTTCTTC. Protein product: CASSSGAGGYGPQFF.

About this clonotype: Compared with germline, one end of the junction differs, possibly owing to a read error. The chain uses TRBV28 and TRBJ2-1; 7 bases are a match to TRBD2. The germline gives CDR1 MDHEN, CDR2 SYDVKM. The CDR3 consists of 15 residues. The CDR3 nucleotides read TGTGCCAGCAGACCTGCGGGAGTCGCCTACAATGAGCAGTTTTTC. Its translation: CASRPAGVAYNEQFF.

In its sample, this clonotype was seen a few times. CDR3 sequence (DNA): TGCAGTGCTAGGGGGACTAGCGGGCTTGATGAGCAGTTCTTC. Translated, it gives CSARGTSGLDEQFF. The rearrangement uses TRBV20-1 and TRBJ2-1; TRBD2 aligns across 12 bases. The J segment lost 8 bases and the V segment lost 3 bases, leaving 5 bases of the junction unmatched. CDR1 and CDR2 from the germline V gene are DFQATT and SNEGSKA (reference sequence). This CDR3 contains 14 residues.